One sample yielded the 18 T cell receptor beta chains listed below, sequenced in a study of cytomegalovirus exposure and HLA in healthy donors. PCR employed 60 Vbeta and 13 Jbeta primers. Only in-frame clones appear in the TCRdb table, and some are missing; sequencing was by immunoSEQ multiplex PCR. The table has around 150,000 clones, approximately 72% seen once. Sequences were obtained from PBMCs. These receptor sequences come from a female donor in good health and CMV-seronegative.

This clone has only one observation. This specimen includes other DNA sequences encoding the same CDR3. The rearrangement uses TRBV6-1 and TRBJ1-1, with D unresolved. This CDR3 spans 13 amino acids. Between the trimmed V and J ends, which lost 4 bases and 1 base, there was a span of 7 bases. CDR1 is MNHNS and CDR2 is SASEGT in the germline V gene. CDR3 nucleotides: TGTGCCAGCAGTGGTCAGGCGAACACTGAAGCTTTCTTT. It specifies CASSGQANTEAFF.

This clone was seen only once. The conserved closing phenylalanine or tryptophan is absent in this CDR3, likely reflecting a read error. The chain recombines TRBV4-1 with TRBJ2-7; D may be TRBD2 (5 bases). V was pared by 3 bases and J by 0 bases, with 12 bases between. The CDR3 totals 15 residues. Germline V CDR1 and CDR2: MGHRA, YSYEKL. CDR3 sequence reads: CASSQLAQSSYEQYL. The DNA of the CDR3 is TGCGCCAGCAGCCAGCTAGCTCAGAGCTCCTACGAGCAGTACCTC.

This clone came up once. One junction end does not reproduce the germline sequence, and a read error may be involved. The CDR3 DNA reads TGTGCCAGCAGTGAAGTGGGGGGACAGTCCCTCCGAGGCTCCACCTTC. This encodes CASSEVGGQSLRGSTF. The chain employs TRBV2 and TRBJ1-2; 7 nucleotides match TRBD1. This CDR3 is built from 16 residues. Germline V CDR1 and CDR2: SNHLY, FYNNEI.

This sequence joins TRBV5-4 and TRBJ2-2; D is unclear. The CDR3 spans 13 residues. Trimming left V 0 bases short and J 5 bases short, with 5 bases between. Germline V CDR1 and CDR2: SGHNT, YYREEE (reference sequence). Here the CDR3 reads CASSLERTGELFF. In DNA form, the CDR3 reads TGTGCCAGCAGCTTGGAGAGGACCGGGGAGCTGTTTTTT.

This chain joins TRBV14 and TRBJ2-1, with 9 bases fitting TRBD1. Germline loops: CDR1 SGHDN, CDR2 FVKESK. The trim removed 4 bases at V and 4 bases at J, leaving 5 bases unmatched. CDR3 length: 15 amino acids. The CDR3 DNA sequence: TGTGCCAGCAGCCTCTGGACAGGGGTTTACAATGAGCAGTTCTTC. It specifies CASSLWTGVYNEQFF.

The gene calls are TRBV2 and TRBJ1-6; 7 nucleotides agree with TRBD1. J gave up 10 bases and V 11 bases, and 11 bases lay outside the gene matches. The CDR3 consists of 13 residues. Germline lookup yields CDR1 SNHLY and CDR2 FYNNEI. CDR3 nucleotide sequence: TGTGCCTCCCACAGGGGAAAAGGATCACCCCTCCACTTT. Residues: CASHRGKGSPLHF.

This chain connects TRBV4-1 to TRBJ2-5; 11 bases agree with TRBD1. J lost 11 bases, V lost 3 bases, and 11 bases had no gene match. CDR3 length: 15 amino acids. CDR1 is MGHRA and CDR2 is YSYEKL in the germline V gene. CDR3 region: CASSHPGQGDREQYF. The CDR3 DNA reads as TGCGCCAGCAGCCACCCGGGACAGGGGGATAGGGAGCAGTACTTC.

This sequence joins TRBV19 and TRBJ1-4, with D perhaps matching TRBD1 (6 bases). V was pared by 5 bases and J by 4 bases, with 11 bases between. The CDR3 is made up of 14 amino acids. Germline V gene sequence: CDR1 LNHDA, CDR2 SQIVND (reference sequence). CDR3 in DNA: TGTGCCAGTAGTCGGACAGCCTTTAATGAAAAACTGTTTTTT. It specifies CASSRTAFNEKLFF.

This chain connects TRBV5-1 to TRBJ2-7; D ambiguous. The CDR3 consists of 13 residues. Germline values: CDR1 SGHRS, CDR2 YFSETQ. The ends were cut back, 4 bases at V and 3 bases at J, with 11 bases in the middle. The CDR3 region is CASSLKALYEQYF. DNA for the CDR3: TGCGCCAGCAGCCTGAAAGCTCTCTACGAGCAGTACTTC.

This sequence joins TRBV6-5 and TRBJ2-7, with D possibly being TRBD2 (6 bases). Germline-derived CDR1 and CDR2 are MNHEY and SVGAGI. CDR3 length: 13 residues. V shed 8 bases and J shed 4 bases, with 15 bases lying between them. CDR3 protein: CASQQLGGYEQYF. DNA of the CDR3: TGTGCCAGCCAACAGCTGGGGGGTTACGAGCAGTACTTC.

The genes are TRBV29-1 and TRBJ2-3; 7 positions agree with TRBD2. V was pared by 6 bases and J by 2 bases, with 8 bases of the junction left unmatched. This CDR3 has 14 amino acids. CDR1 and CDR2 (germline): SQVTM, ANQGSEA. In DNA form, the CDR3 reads TGCAGCGTGGTCCCGGCGGGAGTCACAGATACGCAGTATTTT. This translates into CSVVPAGVTDTQYF.

The CDR3 DNA is TGCGCCAGCAGCACCGGACTGACACAGGGGTTGGAGACCCAGTACTTC. This translates into CASSTGLTQGLETQYF. V is TRBV5-1 and J is TRBJ2-5; 7 positions agree with TRBD1. The V segment lost 4 bases and the J segment 5 bases; nucleotides outside the gene matches: 14. Germline V CDR1 and CDR2: SGHRS, YFSETQ. The CDR3 covers 16 residues. Looking up the rest from reference TRBV5-1 and TRBJ2-5 gives the full variable domain: KAGVTQTPRYLIKTRGQQVTLSCSPISGHRSVSWYQQTPGQGLQFLFEYFSETQRNKGNFPGRFSGRQFSNSRSEMNVSTLELGDSALYLCASSTGLTQGLETQYFGPGTRLLVL.

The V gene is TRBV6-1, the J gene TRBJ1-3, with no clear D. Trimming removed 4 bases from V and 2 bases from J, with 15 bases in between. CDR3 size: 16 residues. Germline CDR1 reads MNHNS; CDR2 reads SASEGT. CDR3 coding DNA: TGTGCCAGCAGTGTAAGAGACGGAGGGCCTGGAAACACCATATATTTT. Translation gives CASSVRDGGPGNTIYF.

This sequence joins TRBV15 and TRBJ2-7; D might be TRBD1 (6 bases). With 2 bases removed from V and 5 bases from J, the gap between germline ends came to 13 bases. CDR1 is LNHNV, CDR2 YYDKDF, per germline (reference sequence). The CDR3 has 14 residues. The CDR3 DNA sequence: TGTGCCACCAGCAGAACCTCACAGGGAGACGAGCAGTACTTC. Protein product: CATSRTSQGDEQYF.

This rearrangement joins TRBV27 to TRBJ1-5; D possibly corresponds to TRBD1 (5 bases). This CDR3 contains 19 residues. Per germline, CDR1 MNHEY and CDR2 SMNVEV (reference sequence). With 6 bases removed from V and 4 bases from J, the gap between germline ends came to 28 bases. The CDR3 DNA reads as TGTGCCAGCAGCCCTAACCGCGGGACCCCGCGGGGCCCTAATCAGCCCCAGCATTTT. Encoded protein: CASSPNRGTPRGPNQPQHF.

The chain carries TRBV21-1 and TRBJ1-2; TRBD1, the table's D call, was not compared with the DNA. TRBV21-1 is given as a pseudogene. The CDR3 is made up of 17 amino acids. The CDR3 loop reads CASRQVIQPRGFYGYTF. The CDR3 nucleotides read TGTGCCAGCCGCCAGGTTATCCAACCTAGGGGGTTTTATGGCTACACCTTC.

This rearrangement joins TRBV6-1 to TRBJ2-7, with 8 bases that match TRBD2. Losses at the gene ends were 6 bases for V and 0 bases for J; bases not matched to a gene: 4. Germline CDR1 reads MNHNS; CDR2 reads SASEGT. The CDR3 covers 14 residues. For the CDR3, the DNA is TGTGCCAGCAGCCTAGCGGGCTCCTCCTACGAGCAGTACTTC. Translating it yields CASSLAGSSYEQYF.

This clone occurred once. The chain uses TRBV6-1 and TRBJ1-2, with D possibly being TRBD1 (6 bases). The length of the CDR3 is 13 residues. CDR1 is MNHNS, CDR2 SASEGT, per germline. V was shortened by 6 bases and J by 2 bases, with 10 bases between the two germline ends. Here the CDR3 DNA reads TGTGCCAGCAGCCCCACAGGGAACTATGGCTACACCTTC. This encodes CASSPTGNYGYTF.